Below, one TCR beta chain is given with its context. What it recognizes is unknown. This entry belongs to a study of a mutant IDH1 vaccine in newly diagnosed glioma. The overall study: Patients had received radiotherapy, temozolomide, or both previously, most receiving both.

General study points: Shifts in the top peripheral T cell clonotypes seemed unrelated to pseudoprogression.

Clones were read by immunoSEQ multiplex PCR, and TCRdb kept only the in-frame ones, dropping some. The data hold around 25,000 clones, with roughly 84% observed a single time. The junction had 10 bases not matched to a gene; V was cut back by 3 bases and J by 2 bases. This CDR3 has 17 residues. Germline assignment: CDR1 LNHDA and CDR2 SQIVND (reference sequence). As to time point: week 5, during vaccination. All doses held 300 ug of mutant IDH1 20-mer peptide, with topical imiquimod. There were new WHO grade 3 or 4 astrocytomas in the donors, and these were IDH1-mutant and ATRX-lost. The sequence came from a man aged 35-49 years with glioma. Some clones in this sample may be carry-over from other donors' samples. Here the sequenced sample was PBMCs, taken from a glioma patient whose treatment included an IDH1 peptide vaccine. The rearrangement uses TRBV19 and TRBJ2-3; 8 bases match TRBD2. CDR3 region: CASSIVGLALTTDTQYF. The CDR3 coding sequence is TGTGCCAGTAGTATTGTCGGACTAGCCTTGACCACAGATACGCAGTATTTT.